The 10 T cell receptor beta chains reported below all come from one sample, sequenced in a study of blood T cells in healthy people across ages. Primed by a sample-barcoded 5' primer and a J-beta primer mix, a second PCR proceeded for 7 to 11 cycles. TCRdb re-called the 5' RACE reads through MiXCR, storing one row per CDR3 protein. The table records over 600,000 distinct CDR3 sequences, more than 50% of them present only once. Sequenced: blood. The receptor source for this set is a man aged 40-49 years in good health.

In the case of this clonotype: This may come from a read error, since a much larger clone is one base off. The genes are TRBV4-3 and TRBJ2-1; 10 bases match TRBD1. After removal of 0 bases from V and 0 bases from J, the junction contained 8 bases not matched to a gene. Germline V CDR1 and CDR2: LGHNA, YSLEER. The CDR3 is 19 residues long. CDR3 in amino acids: CASSQDPGQGMSSYNEQFF. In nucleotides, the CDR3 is TGCGCCAGCAGCCAAGATCCGGGACAGGGGATGAGCTCCTACAATGAGCAGTTCTTC.

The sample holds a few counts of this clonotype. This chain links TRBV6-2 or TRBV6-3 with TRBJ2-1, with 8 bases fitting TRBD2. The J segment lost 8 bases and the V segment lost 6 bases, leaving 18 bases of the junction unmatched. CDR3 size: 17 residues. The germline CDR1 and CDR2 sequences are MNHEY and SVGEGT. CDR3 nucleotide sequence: TGTGCCAGCAGACTCATAACTAGTATCGGGAGGGTGTATGAGCAGTTCTTC. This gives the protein CASRLITSIGRVYEQFF.

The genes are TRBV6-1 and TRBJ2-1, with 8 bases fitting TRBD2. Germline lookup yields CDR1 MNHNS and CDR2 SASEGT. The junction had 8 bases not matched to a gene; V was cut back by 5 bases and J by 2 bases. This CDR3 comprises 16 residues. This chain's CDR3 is CASSSASGLTYNEQFF. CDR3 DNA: TGTGCCAGCAGTTCGGCTAGCGGGCTCACCTACAATGAGCAGTTCTTC.

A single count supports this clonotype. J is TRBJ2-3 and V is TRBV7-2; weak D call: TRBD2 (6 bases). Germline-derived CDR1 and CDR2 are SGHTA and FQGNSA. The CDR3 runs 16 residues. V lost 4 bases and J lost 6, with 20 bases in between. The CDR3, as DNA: TGTGCCAGCAGCTCCGGGGCACTAGCTATGGTGGATACGCAGTATTTT. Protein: CASSSGALAMVDTQYF.

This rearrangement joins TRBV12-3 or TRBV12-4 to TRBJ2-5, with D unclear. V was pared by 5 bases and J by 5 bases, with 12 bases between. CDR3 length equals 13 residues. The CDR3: CASSRQSRETQYF. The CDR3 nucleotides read TGTGCCAGCAGTCGACAAAGTCGGGAGACCCAGTACTTC.

The CDR3 loop is CASGLVVDTDNYGYTF. CDR3 bases: TGTGCTAGTGGTTTGGTGGTCGACACGGACAACTATGGCTACACCTTC. The rearrangement links TRBV12-5 to TRBJ1-2; no definite D call. CDR3 length: 16 amino acids. Trimming took off 0 bases at V and 2 bases at J, with 13 bases between the two ends. Germline CDR1 and CDR2: LGHNT and FRNRAP.

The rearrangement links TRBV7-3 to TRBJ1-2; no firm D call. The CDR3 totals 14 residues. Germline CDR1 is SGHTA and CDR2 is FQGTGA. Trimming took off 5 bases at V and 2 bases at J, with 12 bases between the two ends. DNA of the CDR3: TGTGCCAGCAGCCTGACGCCGGAGAACTATGGCTACACCTTC. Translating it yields CASSLTPENYGYTF.

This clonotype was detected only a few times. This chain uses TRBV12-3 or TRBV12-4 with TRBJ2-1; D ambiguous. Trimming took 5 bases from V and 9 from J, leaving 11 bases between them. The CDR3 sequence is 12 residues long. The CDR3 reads CASSLRGAEQFF. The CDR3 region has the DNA TGTGCCAGCAGTCTAAGAGGAGCTGAGCAGTTCTTC.

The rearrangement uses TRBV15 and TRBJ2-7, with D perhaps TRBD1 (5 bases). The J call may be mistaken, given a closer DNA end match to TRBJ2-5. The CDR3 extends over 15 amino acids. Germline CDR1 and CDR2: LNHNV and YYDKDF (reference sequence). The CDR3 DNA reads TGTGCCACCTTCAAGGGAAGGGGTCATCAAGAGACCCAGTACTTC. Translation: CATFKGRGHQETQYF.

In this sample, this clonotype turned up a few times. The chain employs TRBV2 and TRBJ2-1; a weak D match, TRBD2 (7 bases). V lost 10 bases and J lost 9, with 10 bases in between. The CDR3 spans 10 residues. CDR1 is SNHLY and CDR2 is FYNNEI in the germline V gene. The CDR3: CATRGAEQFF. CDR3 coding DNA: TGTGCCACCCGGGGGGCTGAGCAGTTCTTC. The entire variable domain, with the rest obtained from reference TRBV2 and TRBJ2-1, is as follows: EPEVTQTPSHQVTQMGQEVILRCVPISNHLYFYWYRQILGQKVEFLVSFYNNEISEKSEIFDDQFSVERPDGSNFTLKIRSTKLEDSAMYFCATRGAEQFFGPGTRLTVL.